This TCR beta chain appears in the sequencing data of a study of blood T cell repertoires in COVID-19. TCRdb's copy holds only in-frame clones and misses some; the assay was immunoSEQ multiplex PCR. The data show about 250,000 clones, roughly 85% seen once. The sequence was collected from a man aged 50 to 59 with COVID-19, enrolled during active disease. Sequencing was carried out using peripheral blood.

The CDR3 region has the DNA TGTGCCAGTAGTCAGAGGCGGGGCCCGACGCAATATAGCAATCAGCCCCAGCATTTT. This gives the protein CASSQRRGPTQYSNQPQHF. This sequence joins TRBV19 and TRBJ1-5, with a weak D call TRBD1 (5 bases). Germline values: CDR1 LNHDA, CDR2 SQIVND (reference sequence). V lost 5 bases to trimming and J lost 0 bases, with 23 bases between them. The CDR3 is 19 amino acids.